These T cell receptor beta chains were read from a single sample in a study of T cells after yellow fever vaccination. TCRdb processed the 5' RACE reads anew with MiXCR; each CDR3 protein has one entry. The repertoire holds about 73,000 distinct CDR3 sequences, 7.5% to 9% seen once, with 41% in the top ten. Sequenced material: CD8+ T cells sorted from PBMCs, taken on the day of the yellow fever booster vaccination. The receptors originated from a man under 40 who received the YFV17D yellow fever vaccine. Each CDR3 is given with its conserved first and last residue. D genes are given only for firm matches. Clone size, where shown, is once, few, many, or a class for clones that have expanded.

D: TRBD2; V: TRBV20-1; size: -; J: TRBJ2-7; CDR3: CSAWLAGVYEQYF; DNA: TGCAGTGCTTGGCTAGCGGGGGTCTACGAGCAGTACTTC
D: -; V: TRBV9; size: -; J: TRBJ2-1; CDR3: CASSQGGSYNEQFF; DNA: TGTGCCAGCAGCCAAGGGGGATCCTACAATGAGCAGTTCTTC
D: TRBD2; V: TRBV15; size: few; J: TRBJ2-1; CDR3: CATSSTSGRSSLRNEQFF; DNA: TGTGCCACCAGCAGTACTAGCGGGAGATCCTCCCTCCGCAATGAGCAGTTCTTC
D: TRBD1; V: TRBV3-1; size: many; J: TRBJ1-2; CDR3: CASSQDRTGGRGGYTF; DNA: TGTGCCAGCAGCCAAGATAGGACAGGGGGCAGAGGAGGCTACACCTTC
D: TRBD2; V: TRBV29-1; size: many; J: TRBJ2-1; CDR3: CSVDVLGGTSGSYSGNEQFF; DNA: TGCAGCGTTGACGTATTAGGGGGGACTAGCGGGAGTTATTCGGGCAATGAGCAGTTCTTC
D: TRBD2; V: TRBV28; size: -; J: TRBJ2-1; CDR3: CASSSSLAGEPNEQFF; DNA: TGTGCCAGCAGTTCCTCACTAGCGGGAGAACCCAATGAGCAGTTCTTC
D: TRBD1; V: TRBV20-1; size: few; J: TRBJ2-7; CDR3: CSARDSGGHLPSYEQYF; DNA: TGCAGTGCTAGAGATTCAGGGGGACACCTACCATCCTACGAGCAGTACTTC
D: -; V: TRBV7-9; size: -; J: TRBJ2-2; CDR3: CATYYPGTRNTGELFF; DNA: TGTGCCACCTATTACCCCGGGACTCGAAACACCGGGGAGCTGTTTTTT
D: -; V: TRBV20-1; size: -; J: TRBJ1-2; CDR3: CSLVVGSTRTHGYTF; DNA: TGCAGCCTAGTCGTTGGGTCTACCCGAACCCATGGCTACACCTTC
D: -; V: TRBV15; size: many; J: TRBJ2-1; CDR3: CATATGTAYNEQFF; DNA: TGTGCCACAGCAACCGGGACTGCCTACAATGAGCAGTTCTTC
D: -; V: TRBV20-1; size: few; J: TRBJ1-6; CDR3: CSAADKAGSSPLHF; DNA: TGCAGTGCTGCCGACAAAGCGGGGAGTTCACCCCTCCACTTT
D: -; V: TRBV11-2; size: -; J: TRBJ2-1; CDR3: CASSLGRYGYNEQFF; DNA: TGTGCCAGCAGCTTAGGACGGTATGGGTACAATGAGCAGTTCTTC
D: -; V: TRBV7-9; size: -; J: TRBJ2-5; CDR3: CASNAGETQYF; DNA: TGTGCCAGTAACGCTGGGGAGACCCAGTACTTC
D: -; V: TRBV15; size: few; J: TRBJ2-1; CDR3: CATGDFRNNEQFF; DNA: TGTGCCACCGGCGACTTCCGAAACAATGAGCAGTTCTTC
D: -; V: TRBV6-1; size: few; J: TRBJ1-5; CDR3: CASRLSANSNQPQHF; DNA: TGTGCCAGCAGGTTGTCAGCTAATAGCAATCAGCCCCAGCATTTT
D: -; V: TRBV7-9; size: many; J: TRBJ1-2; CDR3: CASSLDNYGYTF; DNA: TGTGCCAGCAGCTTAGACAACTATGGCTACACCTTC
D: TRBD2; V: TRBV5-4; size: -; J: TRBJ2-7; CDR3: CASSLMGLANAYEQYF; DNA: TGTGCCAGCAGCTTGATGGGACTAGCTAATGCCTACGAGCAGTACTTC
D: TRBD1; V: TRBV7-9; size: many; J: TRBJ2-7; CDR3: CATDGTGGTYEQYF; DNA: TGTGCCACCGACGGGACAGGGGGGACCTACGAGCAGTACTTC
D: -; V: TRBV27; size: few; J: TRBJ2-7; CDR3: CASSLRGTLYYEQYF; DNA: TGTGCCAGCAGTTTACGGGGAACTCTCTACTACGAGCAGTACTTC
D: TRBD1; V: TRBV28; size: -; J: TRBJ2-3; CDR3: CASSPDRAEDTQYF; DNA: TGTGCCAGCAGCCCGGACAGGGCGGAAGATACGCAGTATTTT
D: TRBD2; V: TRBV5-1; size: -; J: TRBJ2-7; CDR3: CASSLVVAGRYEQYF; DNA: TGCGCCAGCAGCTTGGTGGTAGCGGGGAGATACGAGCAGTACTTC
D: -; V: TRBV6-6; size: few; J: TRBJ1-2; CDR3: CASSYSEGYGYTF; DNA: TGTGCCAGCAGTTACTCGGAAGGTTATGGCTACACCTTC
D: -; V: TRBV7-3; size: few; J: TRBJ2-5; CDR3: CASSLKGVGEETQYF; DNA: TGTGCCAGCAGCTTAAAGGGGGTGGGAGAAGAGACCCAGTACTTC
D: -; V: TRBV7-3; size: -; J: TRBJ2-1; CDR3: CASSLTGGLPSSYNEQFF; DNA: TGTGCCAGCAGCTTAACGGGCGGACTCCCGAGCTCCTACAATGAGCAGTTCTTC
D: TRBD2; V: TRBV7-6; size: many; J: TRBJ2-7; CDR3: CASSPYETSGSEQYF; DNA: TGTGCCAGCAGCCCGTATGAGACTAGCGGGAGCGAGCAGTACTTC
D: -; V: TRBV25-1; size: few; J: TRBJ1-2; CDR3: CASSTGAGYGYTF; DNA: TGTGCCAGCAGTACCGGGGCCGGCTATGGCTACACCTTC
D: TRBD2; V: TRBV7-6; size: -; J: TRBJ2-3; CDR3: CASSLDLAGEADTQYF; DNA: TGTGCCAGCAGCTTAGACTTAGCGGGAGAGGCTGATACGCAGTATTTT
D: -; V: TRBV4-3; size: many; J: TRBJ1-1; CDR3: CASSLKSPGQEAFF; DNA: TGCGCCAGCAGCCTAAAAAGCCCGGGACAAGAAGCTTTCTTT
D: -; V: TRBV7-6; size: many; J: TRBJ2-3; CDR3: CASSLAGNLDTDTQYF; DNA: TGTGCCAGCAGCTTGGCCGGAAACTTAGACACAGATACGCAGTATTTT
D: -; V: TRBV29-1; size: -; J: TRBJ2-7; CDR3: CSVDPGEAGEQYF; DNA: TGCAGCGTTGATCCAGGGGAAGCCGGCGAGCAGTACTTC
D: -; V: TRBV10-2; size: few; J: TRBJ2-3; CDR3: CASSESLRGTDTQYF; DNA: TGCGCCAGCAGTGAGTCTTTGCGAGGCACAGATACGCAGTATTTT
D: TRBD2; V: TRBV6-2/TRBV6-3; size: -; J: TRBJ2-1; CDR3: CASSALAGGNNEQFF; DNA: TGTGCCAGCAGCGCACTAGCGGGAGGGAACAATGAGCAGTTCTTC
D: -; V: TRBV20-1; size: -; J: TRBJ2-5; CDR3: CSGTDRQETQYF; DNA: TGCAGTGGAACGGACCGGCAAGAGACCCAGTACTTC
D: -; V: TRBV20-1; size: -; J: TRBJ2-7; CDR3: CNARDRLAGTFYEQYF; DNA: TGCAATGCTAGAGACCGCCTGGCGGGGACCTTCTACGAGCAGTACTTC
D: -; V: TRBV7-2; size: few; J: TRBJ2-7; CDR3: CASTSKGETYEQYF; DNA: TGTGCCAGCACCTCTAAGGGGGAAACCTACGAGCAGTACTTC
D: -; V: TRBV5-5; size: many; J: TRBJ2-7; CDR3: CASSRLHEEYEQYF; DNA: TGTGCCAGCAGCCGTTTGCATGAAGAGTACGAGCAGTACTTC
D: -; V: TRBV9; size: few; J: TRBJ1-4; CDR3: CASSVEGGSGEKLFF; DNA: TGTGCCAGCAGCGTAGAAGGGGGGTCGGGTGAAAAACTGTTTTTT
D: TRBD1; V: TRBV7-9; size: -; J: TRBJ1-5; CDR3: CASSSGGIQPQHF; DNA: TGTGCCAGCAGCTCAGGGGGGATTCAGCCCCAGCATTTT
D: -; V: TRBV6-6; size: few; J: TRBJ2-2; CDR3: CASPEPSGELFF; DNA: TGTGCCAGCCCCGAACCTTCCGGGGAGCTGTTTTTT
D: -; V: TRBV10-2; size: many; J: TRBJ2-3; CDR3: CASSESMGMGEDTQYF; DNA: TGCGCCAGCAGTGAGTCAATGGGAATGGGAGAGGATACGCAGTATTTT
D: TRBD2; V: TRBV5-1; size: many; J: TRBJ2-5; CDR3: CASRSALAGGHQETQYF; DNA: TGCGCCAGCAGGTCTGCACTAGCGGGGGGACACCAAGAGACCCAGTACTTC
D: -; V: TRBV2; size: -; J: TRBJ2-1; CDR3: CASSETLLLWDISYNEQFF; DNA: TGTGCCAGCAGCGAGACCCTTCTCCTATGGGATATCTCCTACAATGAGCAGTTCTTC
D: TRBD2; V: TRBV20-1; size: -; J: TRBJ2-2; CDR3: CSGRLAGTGELFF; DNA: TGCAGTGGGCGACTAGCGGGAACCGGGGAGCTGTTTTTT
D: TRBD2; V: TRBV6-5; size: -; J: TRBJ2-1; CDR3: CASSYVSGIEQFF; DNA: TGTGCCAGCAGTTACGTAAGCGGGATTGAGCAGTTCTTC
D: -; V: TRBV7-2; size: -; J: TRBJ2-1; CDR3: CASSLADGFF; DNA: TGTGCCAGCAGCTTAGCGGACGGGTTCTTC
D: -; V: TRBV6-1; size: -; J: TRBJ1-2; CDR3: CASSQTAANYGYTF; DNA: TGTGCCAGCAGTCAGACGGCAGCTAACTATGGCTACACCTTC
D: -; V: TRBV4-2; size: many; J: TRBJ1-1; CDR3: CASSQEGARTEAFF; DNA: TGTGCCAGCAGCCAAGAGGGGGCTCGGACTGAAGCTTTCTTT
D: TRBD2; V: TRBV20-1; size: hyperexpanded; J: TRBJ2-1; CDR3: CSASLAGGENEQFF; DNA: TGCAGTGCTAGTCTAGCGGGAGGGGAGAATGAGCAGTTCTTC
D: TRBD1; V: TRBV4-2; size: -; J: TRBJ2-7; CDR3: CASSQESGQGAIEQYF; DNA: TGTGCCAGCAGCCAAGAGTCCGGACAGGGGGCGATCGAGCAGTACTTC
D: TRBD1; V: TRBV12-3/TRBV12-4; size: many; J: TRBJ2-1; CDR3: CASSNRQGIMGNEQFF; DNA: TGTGCCAGCAGCAACCGACAGGGAATAATGGGCAATGAGCAGTTCTTC
D: TRBD1; V: TRBV20-1; size: -; J: TRBJ1-5; CDR3: CSARDLDDRGPQPQHF; DNA: TGCAGTGCTAGAGACCTCGATGACAGGGGGCCTCAGCCCCAGCATTTT
D: TRBD1; V: TRBV7-2; size: few; J: TRBJ2-1; CDR3: CASRTGASYNEQFF; DNA: TGTGCCAGCAGAACAGGGGCATCATACAATGAGCAGTTCTTC
D: TRBD1; V: TRBV4-3; size: many; J: TRBJ2-7; CDR3: CASSQEGQGSYEQYF; DNA: TGCGCCAGCAGCCAAGAGGGACAGGGTTCCTACGAGCAGTACTTC
D: -; V: TRBV6-5; size: -; J: TRBJ1-2; CDR3: CASSSNRANYGYTF; DNA: TGTGCCAGCAGTTCAAACAGGGCTAACTATGGCTACACCTTC